The 7 T cell receptor beta chains presented below share a single source sample, sequenced in a study of cytomegalovirus exposure and HLA in healthy donors. Researchers ran the PCR with 60 Vbeta and 13 Jbeta primers. The assay was immunoSEQ multiplex PCR, and TCRdb's table has in-frame clones only and misses some. Here the sample spans 110,000 to 150,000 clones, about three quarters being singletons. Sequenced input: PBMCs. These TCRs come from a woman aged 25-40 years in good health and CMV-seronegative.

The chain is built from TRBV5-1 and TRBJ2-6, with D maybe TRBD1 (5 bases). The CDR3 is made up of 16 amino acids. V was trimmed by 4 bases and J by 0 bases, leaving 11 bases between them. CDR1 and CDR2 (germline): SGHRS, YFSETQ. The CDR3 DNA sequence: TGCGCCAGCAGCCTGGACATGATCTCTGGGGCCAACGTCCTGACTTTC. Translation: CASSLDMISGANVLTF. Full variable domain (remainder filled in from reference TRBV5-1 and TRBJ2-6): KAGVTQTPRYLIKTRGQQVTLSCSPISGHRSVSWYQQTPGQGLQFLFEYFSETQRNKGNFPGRFSGRQFSNSRSEMNVSTLELGDSALYLCASSLDMISGANVLTFGAGSRLTVL.

There are a few counts of this clone. The rearrangement joins TRBV4-1 to TRBJ1-4; a weak D match, TRBD1 (5 bases). CDR3 size: 16 residues. The V and J ends lost 4 bases and 3 bases respectively, with 15 bases between them. CDR1 MGHRA and CDR2 YSYEKL come from the germline V gene. CDR3 coding DNA: TGCGCCAGCAGCCGGAGTCAGGGTCTCGCTAATGAAAAACTGTTTTTT. Its protein is CASSRSQGLANEKLFF.

V usage is TRBV2 and J usage is TRBJ2-1, with 9 bases fitting TRBD2. Looked up from germline, CDR1 is SNHLY and CDR2 is FYNNEI. The CDR3 extends over 14 amino acids. V lost 8 bases to trimming and J lost 0 bases; unmatched junction nucleotides: 2. CDR3 sequence: CASVSGSSYNEQFF. CDR3 coding DNA: TGTGCCAGCGTTAGCGGGAGCTCCTACAATGAGCAGTTCTTC.

The chain recombines TRBV7-2 with TRBJ2-5; weak D call: TRBD2 (5 bases). This CDR3 has 12 amino acids. Looked up from germline, CDR1 is SGHTA and CDR2 is FQGNSA. The V end was cut by 8 bases, the J end by 3 bases, with 10 bases between. The CDR3: CASVPSKETQYF. The DNA of the CDR3 is TGTGCCAGCGTCCCTAGCAAAGAGACCCAGTACTTC. Looking up the rest from reference TRBV7-2 and TRBJ2-5 gives the full variable domain: GAGVSQSPSNKVTEKGKDVELRCDPISGHTALYWYRQSLGQGLEFLIYFQGNSAPDKSGLPSDRFSAERTGGSVSTLTIQRTQQEDSAVYLCASVPSKETQYFGPGTRLLVL.

The V and J genes are TRBV6-1 and TRBJ1-6, with D uncertain. The germline V and J ends were trimmed by 8 bases and 7 bases, with 18 bases remaining between them. Germline CDR1 and CDR2: MNHNS and SASEGT. The CDR3 contains 15 residues. The DNA for the CDR3 is TGTGCCAGCCGGAGACCCCGGGAGGGAAATTCACCCCTCCACTTT. Its translation: CASRRPREGNSPLHF.

The chain carries TRBV28 and TRBJ1-1; 8 bases fit TRBD1. J was trimmed by 9 bases and V by 4 bases; bases with no gene match: 7. This CDR3 has 13 amino acids. The V gene's germline CDR1 is MDHEN and CDR2 SYDVKM. CDR3 sequence: CASSSGQGKKAFF. The CDR3 bases are TGTGCCAGCAGTTCAGGACAGGGTAAAAAAGCTTTCTTT.

This clone was detected only a few times. In nucleotides, the CDR3 is TGTGCCAGCAGCTTAGGTCTAGCGGGGCGGCGCGAGCAGTACTTC. It encodes CASSLGLAGRREQYF. The genes are TRBV7-2 and TRBJ2-7; 9 positions agree with TRBD2. Trimming cost V 1 base and J 6 bases; bases outside gene matches: 7. Germline V gene sequence: CDR1 SGHTA, CDR2 FQGNSA. This CDR3 spans 15 amino acids.